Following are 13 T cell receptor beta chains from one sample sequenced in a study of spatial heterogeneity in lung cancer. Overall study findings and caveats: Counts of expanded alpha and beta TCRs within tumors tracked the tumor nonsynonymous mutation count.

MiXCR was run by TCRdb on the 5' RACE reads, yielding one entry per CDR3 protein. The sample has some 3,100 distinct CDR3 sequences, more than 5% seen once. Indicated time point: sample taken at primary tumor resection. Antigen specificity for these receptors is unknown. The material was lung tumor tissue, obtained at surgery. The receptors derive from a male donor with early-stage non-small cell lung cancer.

CDR3 sequence: CASGTGGEKLFF. CDR3 sequence (DNA): TGTGCCAGCGGGACAGGGGGTGAAAAACTGTTTTTT. The chain employs TRBV2 and TRBJ1-4, with 11 positions matching TRBD1. Germline V gives CDR1 SNHLY, CDR2 FYNNEI. V lost 8 bases and J lost 7; bases outside the gene matches: 0. The length of the CDR3 is 12 residues.

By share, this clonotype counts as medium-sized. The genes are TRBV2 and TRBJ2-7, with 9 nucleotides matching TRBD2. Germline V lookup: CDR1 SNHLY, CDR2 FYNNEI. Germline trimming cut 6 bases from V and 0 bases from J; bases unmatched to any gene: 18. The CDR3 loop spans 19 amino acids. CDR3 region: CASRELSGRIGVGSYEQYF. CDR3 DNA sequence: TGTGCCAGCAGGGAGCTTAGCGGGAGAATCGGAGTGGGCTCCTACGAGCAGTACTTC.

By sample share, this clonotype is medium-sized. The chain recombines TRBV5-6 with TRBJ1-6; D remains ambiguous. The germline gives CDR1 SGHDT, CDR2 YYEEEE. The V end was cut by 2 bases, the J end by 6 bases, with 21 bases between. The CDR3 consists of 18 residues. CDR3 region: CASSFIIHLEDSNSPLHF. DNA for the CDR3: TGTGCCAGCAGCTTCATTATCCATCTTGAGGATTCTAATTCACCCCTCCACTTT.

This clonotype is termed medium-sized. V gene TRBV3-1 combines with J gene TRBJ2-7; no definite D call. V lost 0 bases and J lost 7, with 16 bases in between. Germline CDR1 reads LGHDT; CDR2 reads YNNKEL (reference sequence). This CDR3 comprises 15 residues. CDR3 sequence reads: CASSQEPSRHWEQYF. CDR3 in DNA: TGTGCCAGCAGCCAAGAACCCTCCAGACATTGGGAGCAGTACTTC.

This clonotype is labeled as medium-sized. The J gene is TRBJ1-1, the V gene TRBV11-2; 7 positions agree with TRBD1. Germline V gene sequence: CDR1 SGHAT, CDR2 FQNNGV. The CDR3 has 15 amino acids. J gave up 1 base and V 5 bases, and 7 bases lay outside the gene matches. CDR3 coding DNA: TGTGCCAGCAGCCCCGGTCGGGACAGGAACACTGAAGCTTTCTTT. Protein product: CASSPGRDRNTEAFF.

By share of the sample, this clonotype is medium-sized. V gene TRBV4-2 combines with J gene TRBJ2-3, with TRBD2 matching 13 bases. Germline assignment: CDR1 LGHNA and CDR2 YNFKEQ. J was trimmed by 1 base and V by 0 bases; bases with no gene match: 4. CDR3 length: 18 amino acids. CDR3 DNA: TGTGCCAGCAGCCAAGAGGGACTAGCGGGAATCGGCACAGATACGCAGTATTTT. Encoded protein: CASSQEGLAGIGTDTQYF.

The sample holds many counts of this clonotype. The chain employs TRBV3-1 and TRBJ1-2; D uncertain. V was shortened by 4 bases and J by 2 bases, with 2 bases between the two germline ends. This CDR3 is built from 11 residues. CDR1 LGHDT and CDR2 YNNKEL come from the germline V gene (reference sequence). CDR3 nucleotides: TGTGCCAGCAGCCGAAACTATGGCTACACCTTC. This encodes CASSRNYGYTF.

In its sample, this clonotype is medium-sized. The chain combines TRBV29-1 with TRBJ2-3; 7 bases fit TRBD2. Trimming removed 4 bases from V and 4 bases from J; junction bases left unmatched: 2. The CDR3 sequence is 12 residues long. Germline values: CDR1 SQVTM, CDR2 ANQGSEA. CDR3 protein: CSVGGRADTQYF. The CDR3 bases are TGCAGCGTTGGCGGGAGAGCAGATACGCAGTATTTT.

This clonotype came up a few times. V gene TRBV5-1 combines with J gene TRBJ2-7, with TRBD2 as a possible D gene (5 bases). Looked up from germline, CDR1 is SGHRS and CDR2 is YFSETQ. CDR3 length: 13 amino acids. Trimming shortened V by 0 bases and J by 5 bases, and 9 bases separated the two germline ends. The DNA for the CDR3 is TGCGCCAGCAGCTTGGAACAGAGGGACGAGCAGTACTTC. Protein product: CASSLEQRDEQYF. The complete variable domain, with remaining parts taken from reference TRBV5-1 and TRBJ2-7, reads KAGVTQTPRYLIKTRGQQVTLSCSPISGHRSVSWYQQTPGQGLQFLFEYFSETQRNKGNFPGRFSGRQFSNSRSEMNVSTLELGDSALYLCASSLEQRDEQYFGPGTRLTVT.

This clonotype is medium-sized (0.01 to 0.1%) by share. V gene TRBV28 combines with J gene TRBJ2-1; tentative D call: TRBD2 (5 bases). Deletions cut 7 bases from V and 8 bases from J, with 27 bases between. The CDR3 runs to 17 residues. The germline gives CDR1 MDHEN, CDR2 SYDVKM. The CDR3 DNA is TGTGCCAGCAAAGTTTTGGGTCGAGGGCAATTGTTGGATGAGCAGTTCTTC. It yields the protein CASKVLGRGQLLDEQFF.

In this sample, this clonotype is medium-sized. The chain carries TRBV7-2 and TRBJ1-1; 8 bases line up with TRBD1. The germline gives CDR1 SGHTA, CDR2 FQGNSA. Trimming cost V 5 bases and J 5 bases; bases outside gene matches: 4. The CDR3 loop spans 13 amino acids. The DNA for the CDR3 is TGTGCCAGCAGCCCGGACAGGGTGACTGAAGCTTTCTTT. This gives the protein CASSPDRVTEAFF.

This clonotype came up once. This CDR3 reads CASRGQGGGQPQHF. CDR3 nucleotide sequence: TGTGCCAGCAGGGGACAGGGAGGGGGTCAGCCCCAGCATTTT. The chain joins TRBV12-3 or TRBV12-4 to TRBJ1-5; 9 bases are a match to TRBD1. V was pared by 6 bases and J by 6 bases, with 6 bases of the junction left unmatched. The CDR3 is made up of 14 amino acids.

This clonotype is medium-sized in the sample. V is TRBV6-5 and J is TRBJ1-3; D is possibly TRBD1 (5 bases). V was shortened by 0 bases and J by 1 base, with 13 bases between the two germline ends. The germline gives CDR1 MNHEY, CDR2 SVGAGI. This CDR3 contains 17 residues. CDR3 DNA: TGTGCCAGCAGTTACTCGGGGGGTCTGGGATCTGGAAACACCATATATTTT. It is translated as CASSYSGGLGSGNTIYF.